This TCR beta chain was captured by sequencing in a study of tumor-infiltrating lymphocytes in primary liver carcinoma. Background on the study: Sequencing of the samples generated roughly 3.65 to 7.5 million productive TCRbeta reads, with similar yields across tissue types.

Starting from approximately 470 ng of total RNA, TCR beta cDNA was produced with a primer in the constant region. Generation of the TCR beta libraries relied on three nested multiplex PCR rounds using slightly modified ARM-PCR. TCRdb called the multiplex PCR reads again in MiXCR, with one record for every CDR3 protein. The sample lists roughly 120,000 distinct CDR3 sequences; 55% to 75% were seen once. Unsorted bulk tissue of roughly 18-32 mg yielded co-extracted RNA and DNA. The table lists this clonotype with a few counts. At one end, the junction sequence differs from germline, possibly due to a read error. The sample taken for sequencing was liver tumor tissue from sampling region 3. The sample's subset: tumor region T3, left-lateral pole. The source is a woman in her fifties or sixties with primary liver carcinoma and hepatitis B virus infection.

CDR3 region: CAISERDRGPTDTRYF. The CDR3, as DNA: TGTGCCATCAGTGAGAGGGACAGGGGGCCAACAGATACGCGGTATTTT. The chain uses TRBV10-3 and TRBJ2-3; TRBD1 aligns across 12 bases. Germline V gene lookup returns CDR1 ENHRY and CDR2 SYGVKD. The CDR3 runs 16 residues.